These T cell receptor beta chains were read from a single sample in a study of T cells in Graves' hyperthyroidism and ophthalmopathy. One entry per CDR3 protein results from TCRdb running MiXCR on the multiplex PCR reads. The top ten hold around 20% of the sample, which has roughly 180,000 distinct CDR3 sequences, just under 9.5% seen once. Sequenced material: blood. Source of these receptors: a woman younger than 35 with Graves' hyperthyroidism that later progressed to Graves' ophthalmopathy. CDR3s include the opening cysteine and the closing phenylalanine or tryptophan. The order of the fields is J gene, V gene, D gene, clone size, CDR3 protein, CDR3 DNA. A D gene is named only where the DNA matches it firmly. A clone size is listed for some rows: how often the clone was seen (once, few, many), or a class if it is expanded.

TRBJ1-3	TRBV11-2	NA	many	CASSLGGRLTRNTIYF	TGTGCCAGCAGCTTGGGTGGTCGGCTGACCCGAAACACCATATATTTT
TRBJ2-5	TRBV11-2	NA	many	CASSSGTAYQETQYF	TGTGCCAGCAGCTCTGGGACCGCGTACCAAGAGACCCAGTACTTC
TRBJ2-1	TRBV10-3	TRBD1	many	CAISGTGMVNEQFF	TGTGCCATCAGTGGGACAGGGATGGTCAATGAGCAGTTCTTC
TRBJ2-3	TRBV7-9	NA	few	CASSLPPTGQRTDTQYF	TGTGCCAGCAGCCTCCCCCCGACCGGGCAGCGCACAGATACGCAGTATTTT
TRBJ2-1	TRBV6-4	NA	NA	CASSDVGARSDEQFF	TGTGCCAGCAGTGACGTTGGGGCCCGCAGCGATGAGCAGTTCTTC
TRBJ1-5	TRBV14	NA	few	CASSQGGGNSNSNQPQHF	TGTGCCAGCAGCCAGGGGGGAGGAAATTCCAATAGCAATCAGCCCCAGCATTTT
TRBJ1-4	TRBV15	NA	many	CATSSGRRGGEKLFF	TGTGCCACCAGCAGCGGGCGCAGGGGAGGTGAAAAACTGTTTTTT
TRBJ2-2	TRBV5-8	TRBD1	NA	CASSIRRQGLATGELFF	TGTGCCAGCAGCATACGACGACAGGGATTAGCCACCGGGGAGCTGTTTTTT
TRBJ2-1	TRBV5-4	NA	NA	CASSLGGLSPYNEQFF	TGTGCCAGCAGCTTAGGAGGGTTAAGTCCCTACAATGAGCAGTTCTTC
TRBJ1-5	TRBV5-5	NA	NA	CASSLLNNQPQHF	TGTGCCAGCAGCTTATTAAATAATCAGCCCCAGCATTTT
TRBJ1-1	TRBV28	NA	many	CASSFRGMNTEAFF	TGTGCCAGCAGTTTTCGGGGCATGAACACTGAAGCTTTCTTT
TRBJ2-3	TRBV5-8	NA	NA	CASSLYRGRDTDTQYF	TGTGCCAGCAGCTTGTATCGGGGGCGCGACACAGATACGCAGTATTTT
TRBJ1-2	TRBV5-4	NA	NA	CASSSIGSNYGYTF	TGTGCCAGCAGCTCCATCGGGTCTAACTATGGCTACACCTTC
TRBJ2-3	TRBV28	NA	many	CASSSGSGSTDTQYF	TGTGCCAGCTCGTCGGGGAGCGGGTCGACAGATACGCAGTATTTT
TRBJ1-3	TRBV3-1	NA	many	CASSQATTGSSGNTIYF	TGTGCCAGCAGCCAAGCCACGACTGGATCCTCTGGAAACACCATATATTTT
TRBJ2-1	TRBV5-1	NA	NA	CASSLGQTVFNEQFF	TGCGCCAGCAGCTTGGGCCAGACGGTGTTCAATGAGCAGTTCTTC
TRBJ2-7	TRBV3-1	NA	NA	CASSQPFAAREQYF	TGTGCCAGCAGCCAACCTTTTGCGGCTCGGGAGCAGTACTTC
TRBJ1-5	TRBV24-1	NA	many	CATSDFGDHQPQHF	TGTGCCACCAGTGATTTTGGGGACCATCAGCCCCAGCATTTT
TRBJ1-4	TRBV20-1	NA	NA	CSARGLAEKLFF	TGCAGTGCTAGAGGTTTGGCTGAAAAACTGTTTTTT
TRBJ2-7	TRBV9	NA	NA	CASSPGNHNYEQYF	TGTGCCTCTTCACCCGGGAACCATAACTACGAGCAGTACTTC
TRBJ2-1	TRBV11-2	TRBD2	many	CASSPHSRTSGRFFVNEQFF	TGTGCCAGCAGCCCGCATAGTCGGACTAGCGGGAGGTTTTTTGTCAATGAGCAGTTCTTC
TRBJ2-1	TRBV12-3/TRBV12-4	TRBD2	many	CASRNGRYNEQFF	TGTGCCAGCAGAAACGGGAGGTACAATGAGCAGTTCTTC
TRBJ1-2	TRBV5-4	NA	NA	CASSFETGVYGYTF	TGTGCCAGCAGCTTCGAGACAGGCGTATATGGCTACACCTTC
TRBJ1-5	TRBV28	TRBD1	NA	CASSLYRGSNQPQHF	TGTGCCAGCAGTTTATACAGGGGGTCGAACCAGCCCCAGCATTTT
TRBJ2-3	TRBV6-1	TRBD2	many	CASLTQLIAGGPSDTQYF	TGTGCCAGCCTAACCCAATTAATAGCGGGGGGGCCGTCAGATACGCAGTATTTT
TRBJ2-1	TRBV24-1	TRBD1	NA	CATSGTGQGGNEQFF	TGTGCCACCAGTGGGACGGGACAGGGGGGAAATGAGCAGTTCTTC